A single sample is the source of the 10 T cell receptor beta chains below, sequenced in a study of blood T cell repertoires in COVID-19. Measured with immunoSEQ multiplex PCR; TCRdb has only the in-frame clones, and not every one. The profile covers a few hundred thousand clones, with more than 75% appearing a single time and more than 1% taken by the ten largest. Sequencing input: PBMCs or T cells enriched from blood (not recorded which). These receptors all come from a woman aged 25 to 45 who had recovered from COVID-19.

This chain connects TRBV30 to TRBJ1-6, with D possibly matching TRBD1 (6 bases). The CDR3 runs 15 residues. V was shortened by 5 bases and J by 0 bases, with 11 bases between the two germline ends. Germline V gives CDR1 GTSNPN, CDR2 SVGIG (reference sequence). Here the CDR3 reads CAWGTTSSYNSPLHF. The CDR3 DNA sequence: TGTGCCTGGGGGACAACGAGCTCCTATAATTCACCCCTCCACTTT.

The sample holds one count of this clone. The CDR3 nucleotides read TGTGCCAGCAGTGCGGGACTAGCGGAAACAGATACGCAGTATTTT. Its protein is CASSAGLAETDTQYF. This sequence joins TRBV2 and TRBJ2-3; the match to TRBD2 covers 11 bases. From germline, CDR1 is SNHLY and CDR2 FYNNEI. The CDR3 spans 15 residues. Trimming cost V 4 bases and J 3 bases; bases outside gene matches: 3.

V is TRBV2 and J is TRBJ2-1; a weak D match, TRBD1 (7 bases). V was cut by 3 bases and J by 8 bases, with 14 bases left in between. CDR1 and CDR2 (germline): SNHLY, FYNNEI. The CDR3 is made up of 14 amino acids. CDR3 sequence (DNA): TGTGCCAGCAGTGAGAGGAGGGGGCTCGATGAGCAGTTCTTC. Translated, it gives CASSERRGLDEQFF.

The chain joins TRBV7-2 to TRBJ1-2; 7 bases are a match to TRBD1. Germline lookup yields CDR1 SGHTA and CDR2 FQGNSA. V gave up 5 bases and J gave up 3 bases; unmatched junction bases: 12. This CDR3 has 16 residues. The CDR3 region is CASSTRITGDYYGYTF. The CDR3 region has the DNA TGTGCCAGCAGCACACGGATTACAGGGGACTACTATGGCTACACCTTC.

The rearrangement uses TRBV7-2 and TRBJ1-2; no definite D call. The CDR3 covers 12 residues. From germline, CDR1 is SGHTA and CDR2 FQGNSA. The germline V and J ends were trimmed by 6 bases and 5 bases, with 10 bases remaining between them. The DNA of the CDR3 is TGTGCCAGCAGGGGTGGAGGATATGGCTACACCTTC. Protein sequence: CASRGGGYGYTF.

The chain joins TRBV28 to TRBJ2-1, with a possible D match to TRBD1 (5 bases). Germline V lookup: CDR1 MDHEN, CDR2 SYDVKM. This CDR3 comprises 21 residues. Trimming left V 8 bases short and J 0 bases short, with 32 bases between. For the CDR3, the DNA is TGTGCCAGCGAAAACGGCCGCGCGCGTCAGGGCGTCATAGGCTCCTACAATGAGCAGTTCTTC. It codes for CASENGRARQGVIGSYNEQFF. The full variable domain, its missing parts supplied by reference TRBV28 and TRBJ2-1, is DVKVTQSSRYLVKRTGEKVFLECVQDMDHENMFWYRQDPGLGLRLIYFSYDVKMKEKGDIPEGYSVSREKKERFSLILESASTNQTSMYLCASENGRARQGVIGSYNEQFFGPGTRLTVL.

This chain connects TRBV5-4 to TRBJ2-4, with D perhaps matching TRBD2 (6 bases). From germline, CDR1 is SGHNT and CDR2 YYREEE (reference sequence). The V end was cut by 0 bases, the J end by 0 bases, with 13 bases between. CDR3 length: 17 amino acids. CDR3 coding DNA: TGTGCCAGCAGCTTGGCGAGGGGCGGGGTAGCCAAAAACATTCAGTACTTC. Residues: CASSLARGGVAKNIQYF.

V gene TRBV20-1 combines with J gene TRBJ1-2; 8 nucleotides align to TRBD1. V trimming: 3 bases; J trimming: 3 bases; junction bases outside the gene matches: 9. Looked up from germline, CDR1 is DFQATT and CDR2 is SNEGSKA (reference sequence). There are 15 residues in the CDR3. CDR3 region: CSASSSQGAHYGYTF. The DNA of the CDR3 is TGCAGTGCTAGTTCTTCCCAGGGGGCCCACTATGGCTACACCTTC.

This rearrangement joins TRBV7-9 to TRBJ1-3, with TRBD1 identical over 7 bases. There are 14 residues in the CDR3. V lost 4 bases to trimming and J lost 5 bases; unmatched junction nucleotides: 5. Germline V gene sequence: CDR1 SEHNR, CDR2 FQNEAQ (reference sequence). The CDR3 coding sequence is TGTGCCAGCAGCTCGGGACAGCCGAGAAACACCATATATTTT. Its translation is CASSSGQPRNTIYF.

V and J are TRBV10-1 and TRBJ1-1; 8 bases agree with TRBD1. The CDR3 loop spans 14 amino acids. The V gene's germline CDR1 is WNHNN and CDR2 SYGVQD (reference sequence). V shed 5 bases, J shed 1 base, and the junction held 3 bases outside the gene matches. As DNA, the CDR3 is TGCGCCAGCAGTCGCGACAGGGGGAACACTGAAGCTTTCTTT. Residues: CASSRDRGNTEAFF.